This is a list of T cell receptor beta chains from one sample in a study of control samples from healthy donors and cancer patients. Profiling relied on immunoSEQ multiplex PCR, and the TCRdb table lists in-frame clones only, not all of them. This table holds 98,000 or so clones, roughly 83% found once. Sequenced input: blood. Every receptor here comes from a woman aged 30 to 39 in good health. The CDR3 runs from the conserved cysteine through the conserved F or W. Fields, in order: J gene, clone size, D gene, V gene, CDR3 DNA, CDR3 protein. D genes are given only for firm matches. Size is stated for part of the rows, as once, few or many counts, or as a class when the clone is expanded.

TRBJ2-7 . . TRBV10-3 TGTGCCATCAGTGAGTCCGGTCTCCAGACCACCTACGAGCAGTACTTC CAISESGLQTTYEQYF
TRBJ1-1 . . TRBV19 TGTGCCAGTAGTATAGATTGGGGGGCCAGGAACACTGAAGCTTTCTTT CASSIDWGARNTEAFF
TRBJ2-7 . . TRBV7-9 TGTGCCAGCAGCTCATCGGATTTTGGGCAGTACTTC CASSSSDFGQYF
TRBJ1-5 . TRBD1 TRBV19 TGTGCCAGTAGAACCCCTGGTGGACAGGGAATTTATAGCAATCAGCCCCAGCATTTT CASRTPGGQGIYSNQPQHF
TRBJ1-2 . . TRBV12-3/TRBV12-4 TGTGCCAGCAGCTCTACAGGGTTCTATGGCTACACCTTC CASSSTGFYGYTF
TRBJ1-5 . . TRBV12-3/TRBV12-4 TGTGCCAGCAGTTTCAGCCAGGGGCCCCAGCATTTT CASSFSQGPQHF
TRBJ2-1 . TRBD1 TRBV27 TGTGCCAGCACCGCAACAGGGGGTTTACACAATGAGCAGTTCTTC CASTATGGLHNEQFF
TRBJ2-5 . . TRBV15 TGTGCCACCAGCAGAGACCCCCAAGAGACCCAGTACTTC CATSRDPQETQYF
TRBJ2-1 few TRBD2 TRBV13 TGTGCCAGCAGCTCAGGACTAGCGGGGGCCCGGGGCAATGAGCAGTTCTTC CASSSGLAGARGNEQFF
TRBJ1-2 few TRBD1 TRBV2 TGTGCCAGCAGTGAAACGACAGGGATATATGGCTACACCTTC CASSETTGIYGYTF
TRBJ2-2 . . TRBV18 TGTGCCAGCTCACCAGCCCGGGTTACCGGGGAGCTGTTTTTT CASSPARVTGELFF
TRBJ2-1 . . TRBV19 TGTGCCAGTAGCCAGTCAGGACTTCGTGCGAATGAGCAGTTCTTC CASSQSGLRANEQFF
TRBJ2-3 . TRBD2 TRBV9 TGTGCCAGCAGCAACATTTGGAAGCGGGGGCCCACAGATACGCAGTATTTT CASSNIWKRGPTDTQYF
TRBJ1-2 . TRBD1 TRBV4-3 TGCGCCAGCAGCCAAGATAGGGGGCATGGCTACACCTTC CASSQDRGHGYTF
TRBJ2-1 . TRBD1 TRBV6-5 TGTGCCAGCAGTACAGGGGTCGGTATTAATGAGCAGTTCTTC CASSTGVGINEQFF
TRBJ2-5 . TRBD2 TRBV7-2 TGTGCCAGCACCCTAGCGGGGGGGCCGGAGACCCAGTACTTC CASTLAGGPETQYF
TRBJ2-7 . . TRBV12-5 TGTGCTAGTGGTTTCCCGGAAGAGCAGTACTTC CASGFPEEQYF
TRBJ2-7 . . TRBV6-5 TGTGCCAGCAGTAAGGGAGGGGGGGCCTACGAGCAGTACTTC CASSKGGGAYEQYF
TRBJ2-1 . TRBD1 TRBV30 TGTGCCTGGAGTGCACAGGGGGGCAATGAGCAGTTCTTC CAWSAQGGNEQFF
TRBJ2-1 . TRBD2 TRBV11-3 TGTGCCAGCAGCTTAGCTAGCGGGGGGGCGAATGAGCAGTTCTTC CASSLASGGANEQFF
TRBJ2-5 . . TRBV3-1/TRBV3-2 TGTGCCAGCAGCCAAGGGGCGCTAAAGGGACGAGAGACCCAGTACTTC CASSQGALKGRETQYF
TRBJ1-2 . . TRBV20-1 TGCAGTGCTAGGGCGGGACCCGGCTACACCTTC CSARAGPGYTF
TRBJ2-3 . . TRBV19 TGTGCCAGTAGTATCACCACAGATACGCAGTATTTT CASSITTDTQYF
TRBJ1-1 . TRBD1 TRBV18 TGTGCCAGCTCTCCGAGGGCAGGGGGCACTGAAGCTTTCTTT CASSPRAGGTEAFF
TRBJ1-2 . . TRBV5-6 TGTGCCAGCAGAATACAGTTGAACTATGGCTACACCTTC CASRIQLNYGYTF
TRBJ2-3 . . TRBV4-3 TGCGCCAGCAGCGTCGGTCCCCTAGCGAGCACAGATACGCAGTATTTT CASSVGPLASTDTQYF